Listed below are T cell receptor beta chains from one sample, sequenced in a study of CD8 T cells in ankylosing spondylitis. MiXCR, applied by TCRdb to the 5' RACE reads, yields one record per CDR3 protein. Of about 39,000 distinct CDR3 sequences listed, about a tenth were seen once; the top ten hold around 16%. The sequencing input was blood, either unsorted or a sorted T cell fraction (not recorded which). The receptors stem from a male donor with ankylosing spondylitis or in good health (not recorded which). Each CDR3 is given with its conserved first and last residue. D genes are given only for firm matches. Some rows have no size entry. The others give once, few or many, or a class for an expanded clone.

v_gene	j_gene	abundance	d_gene	CDR3aa	CDR3nt
TRBV20-1	TRBJ2-4	many	TRBD2	CSARPPTSATSPLAKNIQYF	TGCAGTGCTAGACCGCCAACTAGCGCCACGTCCCCACTAGCCAAAAACATTCAGTACTTC
TRBV20-1	TRBJ1-3	many	NA	CSARAAGGKSPSGNTIYF	TGCAGTGCTAGAGCGGCGGGAGGCAAAAGTCCCTCTGGAAACACCATATATTTT
TRBV20-1	TRBJ2-5	medium-sized	NA	CSARETTQETQYF	TGCAGTGCTAGAGAGACTACTCAAGAGACCCAGTACTTC
TRBV29-1	TRBJ2-2	many	NA	CSVDSATGELFF	TGCAGCGTTGATTCCGCAACAGGGGAGCTGTTTTTT
TRBV20-1	TRBJ2-3	many	TRBD2	CSATLAVSTDTQYF	TGCAGTGCCACACTAGCGGTTAGCACAGATACGCAGTATTTT
TRBV20-1	TRBJ2-7	NA	NA	CSAEKTLGRDYEQYF	TGCAGTGCTGAGAAGACCCTGGGCCGGGACTACGAGCAGTACTTC
TRBV6-2/TRBV6-3	TRBJ2-7	many	NA	CAREGTPGYEQYF	TGTGCCAGGGAAGGGACACCTGGCTACGAGCAGTACTTC
TRBV5-4	TRBJ2-1	NA	TRBD1	CASSLVGTGGNEQFF	TGTGCCAGCAGCTTGGTGGGGACAGGGGGCAATGAGCAGTTCTTC
TRBV11-3	TRBJ2-1	few	TRBD2	CASSLEGLDEYRPGTSGRYGEQFF	TGTGCCAGCAGCTTAGAAGGTTTGGACGAATACAGGCCTGGGACTAGCGGGAGGTATGGTGAGCAGTTCTTC
TRBV7-9	TRBJ2-5	few	TRBD1	CASRRTGAETQYF	TGTGCCAGCAGACGGACAGGGGCAGAGACCCAGTACTTC
TRBV6-2/TRBV6-3	TRBJ2-5	many	TRBD1	CASSYSTGTVEETQYF	TGTGCCAGCAGCTATTCAACCGGGACAGTCGAAGAGACCCAGTACTTC
TRBV7-2	TRBJ1-1	many	NA	CASSPTTTSEAFF	TGTGCCAGCAGCCCGACAACGACTTCTGAGGCTTTCTTT
TRBV6-1	TRBJ2-2	few	NA	CASSDAGLNANTGELFF	TGTGCCAGCAGTGATGCCGGACTCAACGCGAACACCGGGGAGCTGTTTTTT
TRBV19	TRBJ2-1	NA	NA	CASSLSAYNEQFF	TGTGCCAGTAGTCTCTCAGCCTACAATGAGCAGTTCTTC
TRBV20-1	TRBJ2-1	many	TRBD2	CSASAGVDNEQFF	TGCAGTGCAAGTGCGGGAGTTGACAATGAGCAGTTCTTC
TRBV10-3	TRBJ2-7	NA	TRBD2	CAISEAGLAYHYEQYF	TGTGCCATCAGTGAGGCGGGACTAGCGTACCACTACGAGCAGTACTTC
TRBV6-5	TRBJ2-7	NA	TRBD2	CASSTTGTSDEQYF	TGTGCCAGCAGCACTACCGGGACTAGCGACGAGCAGTACTTC
TRBV2	TRBJ2-5	NA	TRBD1	CASSEDHTGAETQYF	TGTGCCAGCAGTGAAGACCATACAGGGGCAGAGACCCAGTACTTC
TRBV6-2/TRBV6-3	TRBJ2-5	many	NA	CASRPRPGANQETQYF	TGTGCCAGCAGACCCCGCCCAGGGGCTAACCAAGAGACCCAGTACTTC
TRBV6-2/TRBV6-3	TRBJ2-7	many	TRBD1	CASSYGTASEQYF	TGTGCCAGCAGTTACGGGACAGCAAGCGAGCAGTACTTC
TRBV21-1	TRBJ2-7	many	NA	CASSKDPFRNRVISSYEQYF	TGTGCCAGCAGCAAAGACCCCTTTAGGAACAGGGTGATTAGCTCCTACGAGCAGTACTTC
TRBV18	TRBJ2-6	many	TRBD1	CASSPRRDRGFDVLTF	TGTGCCAGCTCACCACGACGGGACAGGGGTTTCGACGTCCTGACTTTC
TRBV5-6	TRBJ1-1	NA	NA	CASSFRHLNTEAFF	TGTGCCAGCAGCTTTCGGCATCTGAACACTGAAGCTTTCTTT
TRBV5-1	TRBJ2-3	medium-sized	NA	CASSLAVAGEPVDTQYF	TGCGCCAGCAGCTTGGCCGTGGCGGGCGAGCCCGTAGATACGCAGTATTTT
TRBV7-9	TRBJ2-4	many	TRBD2	CASSLGGGADIQYF	TGTGCCAGCAGCCTCGGGGGGGGCGCAGACATTCAGTACTTC
TRBV20-1	TRBJ2-1	NA	TRBD2	CSARGASGTNEQFF	TGCAGTGCTAGAGGGGCTAGCGGGACGAATGAGCAGTTCTTC
TRBV15	TRBJ2-5	NA	NA	CATSRVGQETQYF	TGTGCCACCAGCAGAGTGGGGCAAGAGACCCAGTACTTC
TRBV5-1	TRBJ2-1	many	TRBD2	CASSLAGGLYNEQFF	TGCGCCAGCAGCTTAGCGGGAGGGCTCTACAATGAGCAGTTCTTC
TRBV12-3/TRBV12-4	TRBJ2-1	many	NA	CASSLGASNEQFF	TGTGCCAGCAGTTTAGGAGCCTCCAATGAGCAGTTCTTC
TRBV2	TRBJ2-5	many	NA	CASSLSHGQETQYF	TGTGCCAGCAGCCTCTCGCACGGACAAGAGACCCAGTACTTC
TRBV19	TRBJ1-5	many	NA	CASTLGREGRNQPQHF	TGTGCCAGTACCCTCGGTCGGGAGGGAAGAAATCAGCCCCAGCATTTT
TRBV7-9	TRBJ2-7	many	TRBD2	CASSPETSRPYF	TGTGCCAGCAGCCCCGAGACTAGCCGACCGTACTTC
TRBV12-3/TRBV12-4	TRBJ2-7	many	NA	CASSWAPDLRRHEQYF	TGTGCCAGCAGTTGGGCCCCGGACCTTCGGAGACACGAGCAGTACTTC